These T cell receptor beta chains were read from a single sample in a study of T-cell reconstitution after alpha-beta-depleted transplantation in children. MiXCR, applied by TCRdb to the PCR reads, yields one record per CDR3 protein. Of 73,000 or so distinct CDR3 sequences in the sample, around 4.7% were seen once. The sequences come from PBMCs, mostly from graft donor cells, collected 180 days after TCRalphabeta/CD19-depleted stem cell transplant. All receptors derive from a boy younger than two who had a stem cell transplant for acute myeloid leukemia, so the T cells may come from the graft donor. CDR3s include the opening cysteine and the closing phenylalanine or tryptophan. The D gene is left open where the match is weak. The size of a clone is reported for some rows only, either as once, few or many, or as a class for expanded clones.

clone_size d_call j_call v_call cdr3_nt cdr3_aa
many TRBD2 TRBJ2-3 TRBV7-9 TGTGCCAGCAGTTTCCGTAGCGGGCCTAGCACAGATACGCAGTATTTT CASSFRSGPSTDTQYF
- - TRBJ1-4 TRBV7-6 TGTGCCAGCAGCTTGAACAGGGAAGCAACTAATGAAAAACTGTTTTTT CASSLNREATNEKLFF
many - TRBJ2-5 TRBV20-1 TGCAGAGACAGGTCGAGGGCCGAGCGCTGGGAGACCCAGTACTTC CRDRSRAERWETQYF
many - TRBJ1-2 TRBV5-1 TGCGCCAGCAGCTTGGGACACGAAAACTATGGCTACACCTTC CASSLGHENYGYTF
many - TRBJ2-3 TRBV19 TGTGCCAGCCGAAGGTTACCCACTCGGAGAGGGGATACGCAGTATTTT CASRRLPTRRGDTQYF
many TRBD1 TRBJ2-5 TRBV5-1 TGCGCCAGCAGCTTCGGACAGGGGATTGAGACCCAGTACTTC CASSFGQGIETQYF
- - TRBJ2-1 TRBV9 TGTGCCAGCAGCGTAGTTTCAGGAGACTACAATGAGCAGTTCTTC CASSVVSGDYNEQFF
many - TRBJ2-2 TRBV12-3/TRBV12-4 TGTGCCAGCATCCCGGGACGGCCCCGCACCGGGGAGCTGTTTTTT CASIPGRPRTGELFF
many - TRBJ2-2 TRBV7-8 TGTGCCAGCAGCTTCAGTCTCCTCACCGGGGAGCTGTTTTTT CASSFSLLTGELFF
few - TRBJ2-2 TRBV7-6 TGTGCCAGCAGCTTAGATCCCGGTGTAGGGGCCGGGGAGCTGTTTTTT CASSLDPGVGAGELFF
many - TRBJ2-3 TRBV5-1 TGCGCCAGCAGCCCGCAGGGTTGGGTCACAGATACGCAGTATTTT CASSPQGWVTDTQYF
many - TRBJ2-7 TRBV3-1 TGTGCCAGCAGCCAACGGGGAGACTACGAGCAGTACTTC CASSQRGDYEQYF
many - TRBJ1-2 TRBV7-9 TGTGCCAGCAGCTGGGACCCAGGGTATGGCTACACCTTC CASSWDPGYGYTF
many TRBD2 TRBJ2-7 TRBV7-6 TGTGCCAGCAGCTCGGCGGGAGGGGACCTCTACGAGCAGTACTTC CASSSAGGDLYEQYF
- - TRBJ2-1 TRBV6-2/TRBV6-3 TGTGCCAGCAGTTACTCGGGACATCGCTCCTACAATGAGCAGTTCTTC CASSYSGHRSYNEQFF
many - TRBJ2-2 TRBV12-3/TRBV12-4 TGTGCCAGCCCGCGTGCCGGGGAGCTGTTTTTT CASPRAGELFF
many - TRBJ2-1 TRBV5-1 TGCGCCAGCAGCTTGGAGGTTGAGCAGTTCTTC CASSLEVEQFF
many TRBD1 TRBJ2-5 TRBV3-1 TGTGCCAGCAGCCAGACAGGGATCCAAGAGACCCAGTACTTC CASSQTGIQETQYF
- - TRBJ2-5 TRBV6-2/TRBV6-3 TGTGCCAGCATTCGAAATGGGGGGCAAGGAGAGACCCAGTACTTC CASIRNGGQGETQYF
many TRBD2 TRBJ2-2 TRBV9 TGTGCCAGCAGCAAAACTAGCGGGGGGAACACCGGGGAGCTGTTTTTT CASSKTSGGNTGELFF
many - TRBJ2-2 TRBV7-3 TGTGCCAGCAGCTTAGGGACCTCGAACACCGGGGAGCTGTTTTTT CASSLGTSNTGELFF
many - TRBJ2-5 TRBV7-2 TGTGCCAGCAACCCCTTACCGGGACCACAAGAGACCCAGTACTTC CASNPLPGPQETQYF
many - TRBJ2-2 TRBV4-1 TGCGCCAGCAGCCCCCCGACAGTAATTCCGAACACCGGGGAGCTGTTTTTT CASSPPTVIPNTGELFF
many - TRBJ1-4 TRBV7-9 TGTGCCAGCAGCTTAGCAGGGGGAGAAAAACTGTTTTTT CASSLAGGEKLFF
many TRBD1 TRBJ1-4 TRBV12-3/TRBV12-4 TGTGCCAGCAGGAGACAGGGCTTGGGCTATTCGACTAATGAAAAACTGTTTTTT CASRRQGLGYSTNEKLFF
many TRBD1 TRBJ1-5 TRBV11-2 TGTGCCAGCAGCTTAGAGCAGGGGGGTCAGCCCCAGCATTTT CASSLEQGGQPQHF
many TRBD1 TRBJ1-6 TRBV12-3/TRBV12-4 TGTGCCAGCAGTTCTGGGACAGTCTATAATTCACCCCTCCACTTT CASSSGTVYNSPLHF
many TRBD2 TRBJ2-5 TRBV7-8 TGTGCCAGCAGCTTAGGCACCCTAGCGGGGGAGACCCAGTACTTC CASSLGTLAGETQYF
many TRBD2 TRBJ2-1 TRBV25-1 TGTGCCAGCAGTCAACCTAGCGGGGGTGAGCAGTTCTTC CASSQPSGGEQFF
many - TRBJ2-2 TRBV4-1 TGCGCCAGCAGCCAAGATGAGGCGGGGGCGATCCCCGGGGAGCTGTTTTTT CASSQDEAGAIPGELFF
many - TRBJ2-3 TRBV20-1 TGCAGTGCTAGCGCTAGCGCGGGGCCAGATACGCAGTATTTT CSASASAGPDTQYF
many - TRBJ2-4 TRBV12-3/TRBV12-4 TGTGCCAGCAGCCCGGGTCTGAATGGAAACATTCAGTACTTC CASSPGLNGNIQYF
many - TRBJ1-1 TRBV9 TGTGCCAGCAGCGTAGAGGCAGAACTGAACACTGAAGCTTTCTTT CASSVEAELNTEAFF
many - TRBJ2-1 TRBV3-1 TGTGCCAGCAGCCGTAGACAGGCCTACAATGAGCAGTTCTTC CASSRRQAYNEQFF
many TRBD1 TRBJ1-6 TRBV7-6 TGTGCCAGCAGCCCTGCCCGGGACAGGGCTTCACCCCTCCACTTT CASSPARDRASPLHF
many - TRBJ1-2 TRBV12-3/TRBV12-4 TGTGCCAGCAGTTCGTACAGTAGTGGCTACACCTTC CASSSYSSGYTF
many TRBD1 TRBJ1-3 TRBV27 TGTGCCAGCAGCCGACAGGGCGTCTCTGGAAACACCATATATTTT CASSRQGVSGNTIYF
many TRBD1 TRBJ2-6 TRBV6-2/TRBV6-3 TGTGCCAGCGAGGACAGGGGGCGTCCTTCTGGGGCCAACGTCCTGACTTTC CASEDRGRPSGANVLTF
few TRBD2 TRBJ2-1 TRBV12-3/TRBV12-4 TGTGCCAGCGACACTAGCGGGGGGACTCCCTACAATGAGCAGTTCTTC CASDTSGGTPYNEQFF
many - TRBJ1-1 TRBV5-1 TGCGCCAGCAGCCTCAGGGGTGCGGGGAACACTGAAGCTTTCTTT CASSLRGAGNTEAFF
many - TRBJ2-4 TRBV20-1 TGCAGTGCTAGCCAGCCCCGCGCGGACATTCAGTACTTC CSASQPRADIQYF
many - TRBJ2-5 TRBV11-3 TGTGCCAGCAGCTTAGGAATAAAGATTGCGTACCAAGAGACCCAGTACTTC CASSLGIKIAYQETQYF
many TRBD1 TRBJ1-5 TRBV29-1 TGCAGCGTTGGGACAGGGGGCAATCAGCCCCAGCATTTT CSVGTGGNQPQHF
many - TRBJ1-1 TRBV9 TGTGCCAGCAGCGCCGTAATATACACTGAAGCTTTCTTT CASSAVIYTEAFF
few - TRBJ1-4 TRBV10-2 TGCGCCAGCAGTGAACAAGTCCTAATGAAAAGGCTGTTTTTT CASSEQVLMKRLFF
many - TRBJ1-1 TRBV5-1 TGCGCCAGCAGCGTACACAGGAACACTGAAGCTTTCTTT CASSVHRNTEAFF
many TRBD1 TRBJ2-5 TRBV20-1 TGCAGTGCTAGAGGAGGGGGCTTTGGGGAGACCCAGTACTTC CSARGGGFGETQYF
many - TRBJ2-3 TRBV6-2/TRBV6-3 TGTGCCAGCACCATAAGGATGGGCACAGATACGCAGTATTTT CASTIRMGTDTQYF
many TRBD1 TRBJ1-2 TRBV24-1 TGTGCCACCAGTGATCCCGGACAGGGGGCCGGCTACACCTTC CATSDPGQGAGYTF
many - TRBJ2-1 TRBV18 TGTGCCAGCTCACCACGCCAGGGGGGCTCCTACAATGAGCAGTTCTTC CASSPRQGGSYNEQFF